These T cell receptor beta chains were read from a single sample in a study of T cells after yellow fever vaccination. Each CDR3 protein gets one entry after TCRdb re-called the 5' RACE reads with MiXCR. The sample contains hundreds of thousands of distinct CDR3 sequences, around 16% of which appear only once. Specimen: PBMCs, collected 4 to 6 days after the first yellow fever vaccination. The receptors here all came from a man younger than 35 who received the YFV17D yellow fever vaccine. CDR3s include the opening cysteine and the closing phenylalanine or tryptophan. Each record gives: CDR3 DNA, CDR3 protein, D gene, clone size, V gene, J gene. D genes are given only for firm matches. Size is stated for part of the rows, as once, few or many counts, or as a class when the clone is expanded.

DNA: TGTGCCAGCTTCGGCAGGGGCCCTAATAATTCTGGGGCCAACGTCCTGACTTTC
CDR3: CASFGRGPNNSGANVLTF
D: .
size: .
V: TRBV6-2/TRBV6-3
J: TRBJ2-6

DNA: TGTGCCAGCAGCCCCCAGGGGCACACCGGGGAGCTGTTTTTT
CDR3: CASSPQGHTGELFF
D: .
size: .
V: TRBV7-2
J: TRBJ2-2

DNA: TGTGCCGTCCGGACAGGGGTCCAAGAGACCCAGTACTTC
CDR3: CAVRTGVQETQYF
D: TRBD1
size: .
V: TRBV10-3
J: TRBJ2-5

DNA: TGTGCCAGCAGCTTACACGCCCGAGTGGGGCCGAAACTGTTTTTT
CDR3: CASSLHARVGPKLFF
D: .
size: few
V: TRBV7-9
J: TRBJ1-4

DNA: TGCAGCGTTGAGTCAGGCTATGGCTACACCTTC
CDR3: CSVESGYGYTF
D: .
size: few
V: TRBV29-1
J: TRBJ1-2

DNA: TGTGCCAGCAGTTTATTGGCGGGAGAGGTTTTTGCTTTCTTT
CDR3: CASSLLAGEVFAFF
D: .
size: few
V: TRBV28
J: TRBJ1-1

DNA: TGTGCCAGCAGTTTACTTAGCCGGCCCGGGGAGCTGTTTTTT
CDR3: CASSLLSRPGELFF
D: .
size: .
V: TRBV27
J: TRBJ2-2

DNA: TGTGCCAGCAGCACCGGGACAGGGATTGAAGCTTTCTTT
CDR3: CASSTGTGIEAFF
D: TRBD1
size: few
V: TRBV7-6
J: TRBJ1-1

DNA: TGTGCCAGCAGCTCGCAACTAGCGTACTACACAGATACGCAGTATTTT
CDR3: CASSSQLAYYTDTQYF
D: TRBD2
size: few
V: TRBV7-3
J: TRBJ2-3

DNA: TGCGCCAGCAGCACCGGCGACAGGCTCAATTCACCCCTCCACTTT
CDR3: CASSTGDRLNSPLHF
D: .
size: few
V: TRBV5-1
J: TRBJ1-6

DNA: TGTGCCAGCAGTGACCCAGGGAGTGGGGGCGACGAGCAGTTCTTC
CDR3: CASSDPGSGGDEQFF
D: .
size: few
V: TRBV25-1
J: TRBJ2-1

DNA: TGCAGTGCCCAGGCGGGGGGGGGAAACATTCAGTACTTC
CDR3: CSAQAGGGNIQYF
D: TRBD2
size: .
V: TRBV20-1
J: TRBJ2-4

DNA: TGTGCCAGCAGCTCCTACCAACTTTACGAGCAGTACTTC
CDR3: CASSSYQLYEQYF
D: .
size: few
V: TRBV7-9
J: TRBJ2-7

DNA: TGCGCCAGCAGCTGGACCGGGACAGGGACTCTCCGCTACACCTTC
CDR3: CASSWTGTGTLRYTF
D: TRBD1
size: few
V: TRBV5-1
J: TRBJ1-2

DNA: TGTGCCAGCAGTTACCTCATGAATGAGCAGTTCTTC
CDR3: CASSYLMNEQFF
D: .
size: .
V: TRBV6-2/TRBV6-3
J: TRBJ2-1

DNA: TGTGCCAGCAGCTTAGCCGCAGGGGGCGCGAACTACGAGCAGTACTTC
CDR3: CASSLAAGGANYEQYF
D: TRBD1
size: .
V: TRBV7-2
J: TRBJ2-7

DNA: TGTGCCATCAGGGCATTTGGGGCAGGGGGCGTCGTCGACAATGAGCAGTTCTTC
CDR3: CAIRAFGAGGVVDNEQFF
D: TRBD1
size: many
V: TRBV10-3
J: TRBJ2-1

DNA: TGCGCCAGCAGCCAAGATCGGGGGGCAGGGCAGCCCCAGCATTTT
CDR3: CASSQDRGAGQPQHF
D: .
size: few
V: TRBV4-3
J: TRBJ1-5

DNA: TGTGCCAGCAGCTTACGGTGGACTAGCGAATACAATGAGCAGTTCTTC
CDR3: CASSLRWTSEYNEQFF
D: TRBD2
size: .
V: TRBV7-2
J: TRBJ2-1

DNA: TGCGCCAGCAGCCAAGTGCTCCTTAATGCGGATACGCAGTATTTT
CDR3: CASSQVLLNADTQYF
D: .
size: few
V: TRBV4-3
J: TRBJ2-3

DNA: TGTGCCAGCAGCAACAGACAGGGTGGCGAGACCCAGTACTTC
CDR3: CASSNRQGGETQYF
D: TRBD1
size: .
V: TRBV4-2
J: TRBJ2-5

DNA: TGTGCCAGCAGCGAAGCGGGGGGGCCGTCCTACGAGCAGTACTTC
CDR3: CASSEAGGPSYEQYF
D: TRBD2
size: few
V: TRBV12-3/TRBV12-4
J: TRBJ2-7

DNA: TGCGCCAGCAGTCAAAGCGCTTTGGGGACAGGGGGGTTGCAAGAGACCCAGTACTTC
CDR3: CASSQSALGTGGLQETQYF
D: TRBD1
size: .
V: TRBV23-1
J: TRBJ2-5

DNA: TGTGCCACCAGTGAGCAGGACAGGAGGTATCAGCCCCAGCATTTT
CDR3: CATSEQDRRYQPQHF
D: TRBD1
size: .
V: TRBV24-1
J: TRBJ1-5

DNA: TGTGCCAGCAGTGAACCCCAAACGAGGGATACGCAGTATTTT
CDR3: CASSEPQTRDTQYF
D: .
size: .
V: TRBV2
J: TRBJ2-3

DNA: TGTGCCAGCAGCGTAGGATTGGGGACAGGTGGTAAGGGGGAGACCCAGTACTTC
CDR3: CASSVGLGTGGKGETQYF
D: TRBD1
size: few
V: TRBV9
J: TRBJ2-5

DNA: TGTGCCAGCAGCTTAGGAGGGTTTAAGGGAAACACCATATATTTT
CDR3: CASSLGGFKGNTIYF
D: .
size: few
V: TRBV7-2
J: TRBJ1-3

DNA: TGTGCCAGCAGTTTAGTTTTGCGGGGGGGCCTCGGGGAGCTGTTTTTT
CDR3: CASSLVLRGGLGELFF
D: TRBD2
size: .
V: TRBV12-3/TRBV12-4
J: TRBJ2-2

DNA: TGTGCCAGCAGCGGAGCCGGGACAGGTCCCTACGAGCAGTACTTC
CDR3: CASSGAGTGPYEQYF
D: TRBD1
size: many
V: TRBV12-3/TRBV12-4
J: TRBJ2-7

DNA: TGCGCCATCAGCTCGAGGGGGGACAGGGAGTCCATGAACACTGAAGCTTTCTTT
CDR3: CAISSRGDRESMNTEAFF
D: TRBD1
size: .
V: TRBV5-1
J: TRBJ1-1

DNA: TGCGCCAGCAGCCAAGATGTTCTTAGCAATCAGCCCCAGCATTTT
CDR3: CASSQDVLSNQPQHF
D: .
size: few
V: TRBV4-3
J: TRBJ1-5

DNA: TGTGCCTGGAGTGTAGCCGGGCATAATCAGCCCCAGCATTTT
CDR3: CAWSVAGHNQPQHF
D: .
size: .
V: TRBV30
J: TRBJ1-5

DNA: TGCAGCGTTCGGACAGGACCTGAAGCTTTCTTT
CDR3: CSVRTGPEAFF
D: TRBD1
size: .
V: TRBV29-1
J: TRBJ1-1

DNA: TGTGCCAGCAGTTCTGACTACAGGGGCCCTCAGCCCCAGCATTTT
CDR3: CASSSDYRGPQPQHF
D: TRBD1
size: few
V: TRBV27
J: TRBJ1-5

DNA: TGTGCCAGCAGTTACGTCCGACTCTATGGCTACACCTTC
CDR3: CASSYVRLYGYTF
D: .
size: few
V: TRBV6-2/TRBV6-3
J: TRBJ1-2

DNA: TGTGCCAGCAGTTGGCAGGCCCCCTCGAGCAATCAGCCCCAGCATTTT
CDR3: CASSWQAPSSNQPQHF
D: .
size: .
V: TRBV6-5
J: TRBJ1-5

DNA: TGTGCCAGCAGCAGTCGGGGTGTAGGCCAGCCCCAGCATTTT
CDR3: CASSSRGVGQPQHF
D: .
size: few
V: TRBV2
J: TRBJ1-5

DNA: TGTGCCAGCAGTTACTCGGCCTGGGCAGGGAAGCATTTT
CDR3: CASSYSAWAGKHF
D: .
size: .
V: TRBV6-5
J: TRBJ1-5

DNA: TGTGCCAGCAGTGCGAGGCGGGTCGGGGAGCTGTTTTTT
CDR3: CASSARRVGELFF
D: .
size: few
V: TRBV28
J: TRBJ2-2

DNA: TGTGCCACCAGCTTGACTAGCGGGGGTCAAGAGACCCAGTACTTC
CDR3: CATSLTSGGQETQYF
D: TRBD2
size: few
V: TRBV15
J: TRBJ2-5

DNA: TGTGCCAGTAGTCTCTACTGGACTACGTACAATGAGCAGTTCTTC
CDR3: CASSLYWTTYNEQFF
D: .
size: .
V: TRBV19
J: TRBJ2-1

DNA: TGTGCCATCAGTGGGACCCGGGACAGTTATGGTAATGAAAAACTGTTTTTT
CDR3: CAISGTRDSYGNEKLFF
D: TRBD1
size: many
V: TRBV10-3
J: TRBJ1-4

DNA: TGTGCCAGCAGCCCCTCAAGCAGACTTGCGGGCACTGAAGCTTTCTTT
CDR3: CASSPSSRLAGTEAFF
D: .
size: .
V: TRBV7-6
J: TRBJ1-1

DNA: TGTGCCAGCACCCTAAGGGGGCCCAATGAGCAGTTCTTC
CDR3: CASTLRGPNEQFF
D: .
size: .
V: TRBV21-1
J: TRBJ2-1

DNA: TGTGCCAGCAGCAGAACCGGACAGGGGGCCGAAGAAAAACTGTTTTTT
CDR3: CASSRTGQGAEEKLFF
D: TRBD1
size: few
V: TRBV12-3/TRBV12-4
J: TRBJ1-4

DNA: TGCGCCAGCAGCCCTTGGGAGCGGGGTGAAAAACTGTTTTTT
CDR3: CASSPWERGEKLFF
D: .
size: many
V: TRBV4-1
J: TRBJ1-4

DNA: TGCAGCGTTATGACGAACCAAGAGACCCAGTACTTC
CDR3: CSVMTNQETQYF
D: .
size: .
V: TRBV29-1
J: TRBJ2-5

DNA: TGTGCCAGCAGTGACCGGGACAGGGTGAGCAATCAGCCCCAGCATTTT
CDR3: CASSDRDRVSNQPQHF
D: TRBD1
size: .
V: TRBV12-3/TRBV12-4
J: TRBJ1-5

DNA: TGTGCCAGCAGCCCACCCACAGGGAGCTCCTATAATTCACCCCTCCACTTT
CDR3: CASSPPTGSSYNSPLHF
D: .
size: .
V: TRBV7-9
J: TRBJ1-6